This paragraph reports one T cell receptor beta chain. As yet, its antigen is unknown. This specimen belongs to a study of T cells in tuberculosis. Study-wide points: The TCR-beta difference was not significant; alpha differences partly reflected length.

Assay used: immunoSEQ multiplex PCR; TCRdb lists only in-frame clones, some missing. The sample includes fewer than 40,000 clones, around 90% of them seen just once. Time point in this sample: new active TB diagnosis, blood taken before or within 7 days of starting treatment. V dropped 4 bases and J dropped 9 bases, with 13 bases sitting between them. CDR1 SGHTA and CDR2 FQGTGA come from the germline V gene. This CDR3 is 13 amino acids long. The sample here was PBMCs, taken at tuberculosis diagnosis. The chain recombines TRBV7-3 with TRBJ2-1; D unclear. This TCR derives from an adult with tuberculosis. The CDR3 is CASSSLGGGEQFF. CDR3 DNA: TGTGCCAGCAGCTCCCTCGGCGGTGGTGAGCAGTTCTTC.